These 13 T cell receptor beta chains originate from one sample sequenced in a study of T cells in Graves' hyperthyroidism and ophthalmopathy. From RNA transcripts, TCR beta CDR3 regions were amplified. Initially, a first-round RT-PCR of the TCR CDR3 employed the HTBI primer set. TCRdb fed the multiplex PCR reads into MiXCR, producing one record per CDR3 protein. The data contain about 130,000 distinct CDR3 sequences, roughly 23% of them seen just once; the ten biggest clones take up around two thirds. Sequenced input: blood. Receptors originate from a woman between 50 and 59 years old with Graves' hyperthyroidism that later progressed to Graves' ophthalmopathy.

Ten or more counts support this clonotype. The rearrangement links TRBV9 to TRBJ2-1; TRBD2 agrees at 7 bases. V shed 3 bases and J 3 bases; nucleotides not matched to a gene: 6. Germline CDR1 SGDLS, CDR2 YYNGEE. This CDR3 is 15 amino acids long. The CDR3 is CASSAVGGVYNEQFF. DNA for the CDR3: TGTGCCAGCAGCGCAGTGGGGGGGGTCTACAATGAGCAGTTCTTC.

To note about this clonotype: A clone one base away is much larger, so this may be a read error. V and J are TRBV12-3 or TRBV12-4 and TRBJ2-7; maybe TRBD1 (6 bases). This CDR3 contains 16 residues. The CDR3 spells CASRKAGVGSSYEQHF. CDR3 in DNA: TGTGCCAGCAGAAAAGCAGGGGTTGGGAGCTCCTACGAGCAGCACTTC.

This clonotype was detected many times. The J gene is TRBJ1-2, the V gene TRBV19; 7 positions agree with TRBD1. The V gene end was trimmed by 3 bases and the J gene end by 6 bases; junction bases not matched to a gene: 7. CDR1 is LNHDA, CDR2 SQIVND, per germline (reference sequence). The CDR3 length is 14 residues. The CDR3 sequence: CASSIHRGEDGYTF. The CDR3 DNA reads TGTGCCAGTAGTATTCACAGGGGAGAGGATGGCTACACCTTC. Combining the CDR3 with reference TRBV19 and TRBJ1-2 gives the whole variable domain DGGITQSPKYLFRKEGQNVTLSCEQNLNHDAMYWYRQDPGQGLRLIYYSQIVNDFQKGDIAEGYSVSREKKESFPLTVTSAQKNPTAFYLCASSIHRGEDGYTFGSGTRLTVV.

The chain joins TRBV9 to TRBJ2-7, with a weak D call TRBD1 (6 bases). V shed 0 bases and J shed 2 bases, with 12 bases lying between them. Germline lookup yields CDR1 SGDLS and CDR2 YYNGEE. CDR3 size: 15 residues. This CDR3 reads CASSVGSGTTYEQYF. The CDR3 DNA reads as TGTGCCAGCAGCGTAGGGTCCGGGACAACCTACGAGCAGTACTTC.

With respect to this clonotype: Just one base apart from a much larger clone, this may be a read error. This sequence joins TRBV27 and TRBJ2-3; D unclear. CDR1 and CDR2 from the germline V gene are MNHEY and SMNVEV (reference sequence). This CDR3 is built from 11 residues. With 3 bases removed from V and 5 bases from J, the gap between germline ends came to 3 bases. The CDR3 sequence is CASSFIDTQYF. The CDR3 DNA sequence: TGTGCCAGCAGTTTCATAGATACGCAGTATTTT.

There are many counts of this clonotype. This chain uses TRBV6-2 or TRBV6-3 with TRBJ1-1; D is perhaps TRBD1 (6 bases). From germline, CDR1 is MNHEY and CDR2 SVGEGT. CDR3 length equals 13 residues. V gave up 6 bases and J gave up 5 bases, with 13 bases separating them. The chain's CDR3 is CASRKGGGTEAFF. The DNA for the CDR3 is TGTGCCAGCAGAAAGGGGGGAGGAACTGAAGCTTTCTTT.

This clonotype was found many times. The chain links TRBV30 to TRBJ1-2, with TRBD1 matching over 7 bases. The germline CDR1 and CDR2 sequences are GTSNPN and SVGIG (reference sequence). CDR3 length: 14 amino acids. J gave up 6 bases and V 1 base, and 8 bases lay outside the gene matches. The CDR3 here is CAWSGGQWGDGYTF. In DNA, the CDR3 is TGTGCCTGGAGTGGGGGACAGTGGGGTGATGGCTACACCTTC.

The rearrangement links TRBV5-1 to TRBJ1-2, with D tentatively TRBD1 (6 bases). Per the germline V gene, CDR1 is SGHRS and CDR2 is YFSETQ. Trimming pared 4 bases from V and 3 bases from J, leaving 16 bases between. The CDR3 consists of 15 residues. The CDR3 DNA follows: TGCGCCAGCAGCCTGGAGTGGGGGGGCGACTATGGCTACACCTTC. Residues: CASSLEWGGDYGYTF.

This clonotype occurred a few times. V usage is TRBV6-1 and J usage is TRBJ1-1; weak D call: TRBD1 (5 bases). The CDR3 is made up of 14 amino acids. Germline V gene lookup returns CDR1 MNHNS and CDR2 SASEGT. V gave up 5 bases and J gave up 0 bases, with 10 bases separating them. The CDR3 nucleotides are TGTGCCAGCAGTCGACAGCAAGTGAACACTGAAGCTTTCTTT. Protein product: CASSRQQVNTEAFF.

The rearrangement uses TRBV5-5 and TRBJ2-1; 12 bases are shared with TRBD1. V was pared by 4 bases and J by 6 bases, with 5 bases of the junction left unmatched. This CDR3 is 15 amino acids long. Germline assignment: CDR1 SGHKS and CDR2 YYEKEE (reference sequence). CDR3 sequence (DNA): TGTGCCAGCAGCCTGGGACAGGGGGCGACCAATGAGCAGTTCTTC. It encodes CASSLGQGATNEQFF.

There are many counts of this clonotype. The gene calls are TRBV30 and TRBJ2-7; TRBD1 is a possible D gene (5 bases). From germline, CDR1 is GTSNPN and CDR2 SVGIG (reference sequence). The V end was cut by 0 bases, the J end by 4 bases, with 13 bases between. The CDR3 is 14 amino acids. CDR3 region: CAWSVPGHLYEQYF. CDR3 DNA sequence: TGTGCCTGGAGTGTACCAGGACACCTATACGAGCAGTACTTC.

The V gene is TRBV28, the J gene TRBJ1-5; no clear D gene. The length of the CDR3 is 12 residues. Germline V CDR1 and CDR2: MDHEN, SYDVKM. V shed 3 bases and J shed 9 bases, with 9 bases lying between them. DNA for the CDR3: TGTGCCAGCAGTTTTTTTTTTCGGCCCCAGCATTTT. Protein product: CASSFFFRPQHF.

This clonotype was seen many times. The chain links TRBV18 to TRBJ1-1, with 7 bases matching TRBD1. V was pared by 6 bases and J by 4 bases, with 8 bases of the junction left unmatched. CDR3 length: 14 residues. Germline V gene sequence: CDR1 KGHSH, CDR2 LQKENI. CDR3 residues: CASSVQGWGTEAFF. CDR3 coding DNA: TGTGCCAGCTCCGTACAGGGGTGGGGCACTGAAGCTTTCTTT.